The entry below describes one T cell receptor beta chain. Its antigen is as yet unknown. Looked up from germline, CDR1 is MDHEN and CDR2 is SYDVKM. Deletions cut 2 bases from V and 0 bases from J, with 11 bases between. This CDR3 has 16 residues. The protocol was immunoSEQ multiplex PCR, while the TCRdb copy is restricted to in-frame clones and leaves out a portion. The sample records under 600,000 clones, around 78% being singletons. The data stem from a study of shared clonotypes between healthy human individuals. With unsorted samples, genomic DNA was obtained from about 90 million PBMCs. The study's findings and limits: Sampling was confined to blood; repertoires within tissues likely differ.

The chain recombines TRBV28 with TRBJ2-1; the D gene is possibly TRBD2 (6 bases). This receptor was taken from a woman aged 40 to 50 in good health. Some clones in this sample may be carry-over from other donors' samples. The sequenced sample was PBMCs. The CDR3 region has the DNA TGTGCCAGCAGTTTAGCGGGACCCAGCTCCTACAATGAGCAGTTCTTC. Translated: CASSLAGPSSYNEQFF. The full variable domain, rest sourced from reference TRBV28 and TRBJ2-1, is DVKVTQSSRYLVKRTGEKVFLECVQDMDHENMFWYRQDPGLGLRLIYFSYDVKMKEKGDIPEGYSVSREKKERFSLILESASTNQTSMYLCASSLAGPSSYNEQFFGPGTRLTVL.